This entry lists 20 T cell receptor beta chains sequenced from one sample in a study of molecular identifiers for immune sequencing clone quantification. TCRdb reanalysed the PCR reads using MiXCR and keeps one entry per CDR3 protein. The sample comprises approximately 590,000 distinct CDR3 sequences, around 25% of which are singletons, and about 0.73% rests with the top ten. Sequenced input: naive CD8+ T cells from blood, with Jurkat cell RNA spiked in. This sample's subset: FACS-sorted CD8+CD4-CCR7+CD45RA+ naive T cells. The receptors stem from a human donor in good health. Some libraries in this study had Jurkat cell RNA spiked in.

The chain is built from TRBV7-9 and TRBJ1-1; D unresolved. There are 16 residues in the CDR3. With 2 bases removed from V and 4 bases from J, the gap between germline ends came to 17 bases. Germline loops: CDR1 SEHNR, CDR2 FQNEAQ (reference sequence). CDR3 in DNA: TGTGCCAGCAGCTTATTTTTCGGGCAGGCTGGCACTGAAGCTTTCTTT. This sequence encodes CASSLFFGQAGTEAFF.

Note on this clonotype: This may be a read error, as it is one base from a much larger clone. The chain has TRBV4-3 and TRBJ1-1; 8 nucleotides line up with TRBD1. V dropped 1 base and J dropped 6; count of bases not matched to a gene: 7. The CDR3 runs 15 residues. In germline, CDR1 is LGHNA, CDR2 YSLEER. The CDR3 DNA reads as TGCGCCAGCAGCCAAGCCGACAGGGGCCTCGCTGAAGCTTTCTTT. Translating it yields CASSQADRGLAEAFF.

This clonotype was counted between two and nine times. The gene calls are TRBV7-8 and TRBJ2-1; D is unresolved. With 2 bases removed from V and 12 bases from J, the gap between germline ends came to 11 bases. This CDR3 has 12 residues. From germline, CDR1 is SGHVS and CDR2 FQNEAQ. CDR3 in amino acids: CASSLTVWVQFF. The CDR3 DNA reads TGTGCCAGCAGCTTAACCGTCTGGGTGCAGTTCTTC.

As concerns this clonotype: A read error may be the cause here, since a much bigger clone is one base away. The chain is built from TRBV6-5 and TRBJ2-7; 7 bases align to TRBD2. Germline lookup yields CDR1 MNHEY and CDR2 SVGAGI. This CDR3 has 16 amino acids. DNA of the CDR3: TGTGCCAGCGGTTACTCGGGGGGAAGCCTAGCCTACGAGCAGTACTTC. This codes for CASGYSGGSLAYEQYF.

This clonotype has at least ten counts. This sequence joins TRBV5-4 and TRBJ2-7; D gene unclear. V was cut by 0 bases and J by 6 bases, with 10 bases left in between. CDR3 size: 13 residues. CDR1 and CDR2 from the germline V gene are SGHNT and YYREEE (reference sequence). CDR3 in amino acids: CASSLASSGEQYF. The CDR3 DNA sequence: TGTGCCAGCAGCTTGGCCTCCTCCGGCGAGCAGTACTTC.

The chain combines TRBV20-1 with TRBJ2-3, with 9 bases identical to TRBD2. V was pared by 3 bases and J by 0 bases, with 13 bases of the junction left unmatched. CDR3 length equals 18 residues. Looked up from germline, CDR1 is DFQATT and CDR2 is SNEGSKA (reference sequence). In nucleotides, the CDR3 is TGCAGTGCTAGTTTTCCCCCGCTAGCGGGGCTAAGCACAGATACGCAGTATTTT. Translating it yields CSASFPPLAGLSTDTQYF.

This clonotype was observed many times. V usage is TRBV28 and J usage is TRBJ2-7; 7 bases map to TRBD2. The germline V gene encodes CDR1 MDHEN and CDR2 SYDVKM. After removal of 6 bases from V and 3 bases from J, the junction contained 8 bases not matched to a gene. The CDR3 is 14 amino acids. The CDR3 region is CASRGRGELYEQYF. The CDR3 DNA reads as TGTGCCAGCAGAGGGAGGGGCGAACTCTACGAGCAGTACTTC.

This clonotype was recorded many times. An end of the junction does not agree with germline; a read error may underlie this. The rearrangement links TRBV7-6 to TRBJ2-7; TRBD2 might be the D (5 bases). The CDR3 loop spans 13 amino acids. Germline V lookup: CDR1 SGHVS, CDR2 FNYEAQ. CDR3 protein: CASSLAGAYEQYF. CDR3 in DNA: TGCGCCAGCAGCCTGGCCGGGGCCTACGAGCAGTACTTC.

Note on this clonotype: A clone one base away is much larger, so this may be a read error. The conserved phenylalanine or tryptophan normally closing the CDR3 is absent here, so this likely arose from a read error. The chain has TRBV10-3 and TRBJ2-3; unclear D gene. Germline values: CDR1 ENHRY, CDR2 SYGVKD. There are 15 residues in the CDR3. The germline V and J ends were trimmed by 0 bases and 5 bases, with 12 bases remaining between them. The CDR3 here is CAISESATVGDTQYL. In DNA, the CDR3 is TGTGCCATCAGTGAGTCCGCGACCGTAGGAGATACGCAGTATCTT.

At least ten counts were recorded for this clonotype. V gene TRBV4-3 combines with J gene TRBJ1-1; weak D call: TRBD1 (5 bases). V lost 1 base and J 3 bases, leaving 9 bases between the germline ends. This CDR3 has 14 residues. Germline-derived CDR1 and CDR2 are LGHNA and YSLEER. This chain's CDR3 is CASSQGTGDTEAFF. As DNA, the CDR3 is TGCGCCAGCAGCCAAGGAACAGGAGACACTGAAGCTTTCTTT.

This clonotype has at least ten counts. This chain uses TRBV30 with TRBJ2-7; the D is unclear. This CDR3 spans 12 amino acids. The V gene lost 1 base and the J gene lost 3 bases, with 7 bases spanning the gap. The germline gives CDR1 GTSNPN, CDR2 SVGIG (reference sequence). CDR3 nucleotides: TGTGCCTGGAGTGAAGTGAACTACGAGCAGTACTTC. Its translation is CAWSEVNYEQYF.

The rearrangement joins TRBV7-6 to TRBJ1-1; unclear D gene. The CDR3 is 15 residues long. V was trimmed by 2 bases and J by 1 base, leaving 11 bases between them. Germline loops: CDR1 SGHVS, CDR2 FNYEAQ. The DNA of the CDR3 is TGTGCCAGCAGCTTATTTGGCGGGGAGAACACTGAAGCTTTCTTT. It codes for CASSLFGGENTEAFF. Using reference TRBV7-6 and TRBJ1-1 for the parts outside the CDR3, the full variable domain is GAGVSQSPRYKVTKRGQDVALRCDPISGHVSLYWYRQALGQGPEFLTYFNYEAQQDKSGLPNDRFSAERPEGSISTLTIQRTEQRDSAMYRCASSLFGGENTEAFFGQGTRLTVV.

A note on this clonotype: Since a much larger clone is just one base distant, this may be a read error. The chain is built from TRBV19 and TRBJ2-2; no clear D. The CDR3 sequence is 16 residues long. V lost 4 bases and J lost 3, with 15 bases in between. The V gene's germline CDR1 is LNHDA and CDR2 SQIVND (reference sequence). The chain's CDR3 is CASSNPPEWYTGELFF. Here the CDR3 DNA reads TGTGCCAGTAGTAATCCCCCTGAGTGGTACACCGGGGAGCTGTTTTTT.

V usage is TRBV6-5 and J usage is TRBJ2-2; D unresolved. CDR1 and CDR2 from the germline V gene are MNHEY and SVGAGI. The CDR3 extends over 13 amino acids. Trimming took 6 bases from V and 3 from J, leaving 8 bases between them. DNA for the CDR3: TGTGCCAGCAGGCTAGGACACACCGGGGAGCTGTTTTTT. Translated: CASRLGHTGELFF.

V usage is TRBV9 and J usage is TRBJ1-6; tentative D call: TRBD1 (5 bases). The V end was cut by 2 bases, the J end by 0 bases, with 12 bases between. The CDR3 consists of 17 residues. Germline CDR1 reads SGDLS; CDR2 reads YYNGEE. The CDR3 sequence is CASSVTVGGSYNSPLHF. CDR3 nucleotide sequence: TGTGCCAGCAGCGTTACAGTTGGGGGCTCCTATAATTCACCCCTCCACTTT.

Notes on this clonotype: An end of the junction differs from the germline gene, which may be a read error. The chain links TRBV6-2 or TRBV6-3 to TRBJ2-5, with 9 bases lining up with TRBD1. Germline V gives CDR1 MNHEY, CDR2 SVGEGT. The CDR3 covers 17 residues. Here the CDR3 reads CASSYELARDREEPQYF. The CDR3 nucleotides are TGTGCCAGCAGTTACGAGTTAGCCCGGGACAGGGAAGAGCCCCAGTACTTC.

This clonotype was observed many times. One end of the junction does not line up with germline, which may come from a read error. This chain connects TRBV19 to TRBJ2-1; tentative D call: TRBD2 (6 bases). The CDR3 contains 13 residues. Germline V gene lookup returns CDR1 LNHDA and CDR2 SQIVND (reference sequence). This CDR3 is CASSIGSYNEQFF. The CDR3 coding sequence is TGTGCCAGCAGTATCGGGAGTTATAATGAGCAGTTCTTC.

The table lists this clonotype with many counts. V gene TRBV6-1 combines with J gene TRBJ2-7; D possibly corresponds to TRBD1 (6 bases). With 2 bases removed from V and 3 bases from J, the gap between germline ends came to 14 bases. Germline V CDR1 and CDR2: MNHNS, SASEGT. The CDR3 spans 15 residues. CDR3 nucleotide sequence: TGTGCCAGCAGTGAATTGGTGACAGGAAACTACGAGCAGTACTTC. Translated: CASSELVTGNYEQYF.

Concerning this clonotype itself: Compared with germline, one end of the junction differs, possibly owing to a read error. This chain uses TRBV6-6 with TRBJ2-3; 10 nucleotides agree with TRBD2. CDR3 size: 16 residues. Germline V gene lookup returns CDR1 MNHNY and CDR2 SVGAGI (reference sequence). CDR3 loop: CASSCSSGGSTDTQCF. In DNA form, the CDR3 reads TGTGCCAGCAGTTGCTCTAGCGGGGGAAGCACAGATACGCAGTGTTTT.

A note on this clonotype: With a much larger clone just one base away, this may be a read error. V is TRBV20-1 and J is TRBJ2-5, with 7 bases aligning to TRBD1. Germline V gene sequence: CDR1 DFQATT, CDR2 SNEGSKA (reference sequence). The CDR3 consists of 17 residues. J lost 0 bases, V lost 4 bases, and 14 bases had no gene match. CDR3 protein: CSANKRSGQLYQETQYF. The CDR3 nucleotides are TGCAGTGCTAACAAACGATCGGGACAGTTGTACCAAGAGACCCAGTACTTC.